The 24 T cell receptor beta chains listed next were all sequenced from one sample in a study of cytomegalovirus exposure and HLA in healthy donors. Data came from immunoSEQ multiplex PCR; TCRdb stores just in-frame clones and leaves some out. The data contain 130,000 to 150,000 clones, less than 90% of them singletons. The sequenced sample consisted of PBMCs. Receptors originate from a woman aged 18-29 years in good health and CMV-seropositive.

The rearrangement links TRBV30 to TRBJ2-3; 9 bases agree with TRBD2. There are 14 residues in the CDR3. Germline loops: CDR1 GTSNPN, CDR2 SVGIG (reference sequence). J was trimmed by 4 bases and V by 2 bases; bases with no gene match: 4. The CDR3 DNA reads TGTGCCTGGAGTAATAGCGGGAGTCCAGATACGCAGTATTTT. Residues: CAWSNSGSPDTQYF. Full variable domain (remainder filled in from reference TRBV30 and TRBJ2-3): SQTIHQWPATLVQPVGSPLSLECTVEGTSNPNLYWYRQAAGRGLQLLFYSVGIGQISSEVPQNLSASRPQDRQFILSSKKLLLSDSGFYLCAWSNSGSPDTQYFGPGTRLTVL.

The V and J genes are TRBV6-4 and TRBJ2-1; 9 positions match TRBD2. Germline trimming cut 6 bases from V and 1 base from J; bases unmatched to any gene: 4. This CDR3 is 15 amino acids long. Germline assignment: CDR1 MRHNA and CDR2 SNTAGT. The CDR3: CASSQAGGSYNEQFF. The CDR3 DNA sequence: TGTGCCAGCAGCCAGGCGGGAGGGTCCTACAATGAGCAGTTCTTC.

The rearrangement links TRBV27 to TRBJ2-5, with 9 bases identical to TRBD2. This CDR3 has 14 residues. With V trimmed by 9 bases and J by 3 bases, 8 bases remained unmatched. From germline, CDR1 is MNHEY and CDR2 SMNVEV (reference sequence). The CDR3 region has the DNA TGTGCCAGTCGAACTAGCGGGTTAAAAGAGACCCAGTACTTC. Encoded protein: CASRTSGLKETQYF.

J is TRBJ2-7 and V is TRBV6-6; 11 positions match TRBD2. Per the germline V gene, CDR1 is MNHNY and CDR2 is SVGAGI (reference sequence). V dropped 6 bases and J dropped 7; count of bases not matched to a gene: 8. The CDR3 runs to 14 residues. The CDR3 is CASSTGTSGMEQYF. In nucleotides, the CDR3 is TGTGCCAGCAGCACCGGGACTAGCGGTATGGAGCAGTACTTC.

The chain employs TRBV29-1 and TRBJ2-2, with D possibly being TRBD1 (5 bases). Trimming stripped 3 bases from V and 4 bases from J, with 12 bases between. The CDR3 extends over 14 amino acids. Germline V gene lookup returns CDR1 SQVTM and CDR2 ANQGSEA. The CDR3 is CSVDRGRGTGELFF. As DNA, the CDR3 is TGCAGCGTTGATAGGGGTAGGGGCACCGGGGAGCTGTTTTTT.

This chain connects TRBV27 to TRBJ2-7; 9 nucleotides align to TRBD1. Germline V CDR1 and CDR2: MNHEY, SMNVEV (reference sequence). The CDR3 runs 15 residues. With V trimmed by 5 bases and J by 2 bases, 7 bases remained unmatched. The chain's CDR3 is CASSARTGATYEQYF. The CDR3 DNA reads as TGTGCCAGCAGTGCCCGGACAGGGGCCACCTACGAGCAGTACTTC.

Comment on this clone: Other DNA variants within this sample encode the same CDR3. The chain employs TRBV7-9 and TRBJ1-1; D possibly corresponds to TRBD1 (5 bases). This CDR3 is built from 12 residues. Looked up from germline, CDR1 is SEHNR and CDR2 is FQNEAQ (reference sequence). The germline V and J ends were trimmed by 6 bases and 3 bases, with 8 bases remaining between them. As DNA, the CDR3 is TGTGCCAGCAGTCCCAGGGACACTGAAGCTTTCTTT. It is translated as CASSPRDTEAFF.

V gene TRBV2 combines with J gene TRBJ2-3; no reliable D call. The CDR3 runs to 11 residues. Trimming stripped 7 bases from V and 4 bases from J, with 6 bases between. Germline V lookup: CDR1 SNHLY, CDR2 FYNNEI. The CDR3 loop reads CASKESDTQYF. CDR3 nucleotide sequence: TGTGCCAGCAAGGAGTCAGATACGCAGTATTTT. Complete variable domain (other parts from reference TRBV2 and TRBJ2-3): EPEVTQTPSHQVTQMGQEVILRCVPISNHLYFYWYRQILGQKVEFLVSFYNNEISEKSEIFDDQFSVERPDGSNFTLKIRSTKLEDSAMYFCASKESDTQYFGPGTRLTVL.

This clone was seen only once. The chain uses TRBV5-1 and TRBJ2-5; 7 bases match TRBD1. The CDR3 loop spans 14 amino acids. The J segment lost 4 bases and the V segment lost 2 bases, leaving 5 bases of the junction unmatched. Germline lookup yields CDR1 SGHRS and CDR2 YFSETQ. The CDR3 loop reads CASSFRGQIETQYF. The DNA of the CDR3 is TGCGCCAGCAGCTTCAGGGGACAGATAGAGACCCAGTACTTC.

The rearrangement uses TRBV27 and TRBJ2-5; D is unresolved. V was cut by 6 bases and J by 2 bases, with 10 bases left in between. Germline V lookup: CDR1 MNHEY, CDR2 SMNVEV (reference sequence). CDR3 length: 13 residues. The CDR3 sequence: CASRARPQETQYF. CDR3 coding DNA: TGTGCCAGCAGGGCTAGACCACAAGAGACCCAGTACTTC.

In this sample, this clone turned up a few times. J is TRBJ1-2 and V is TRBV6-6; D remains unclear. V was shortened by 7 bases and J by 2 bases, with 5 bases between the two germline ends. This CDR3 contains 11 residues. Germline V lookup: CDR1 MNHNY, CDR2 SVGAGI (reference sequence). In nucleotides, the CDR3 is TGTGCCAGCAACAAGAACTATGGCTACACCTTC. Its translation is CASNKNYGYTF.

The chain uses TRBV5-8 and TRBJ2-5, with 7 bases lining up with TRBD1. V dropped 6 bases and J dropped 2; count of bases not matched to a gene: 10. This CDR3 has 15 amino acids. Germline values: CDR1 SGHTS, CDR2 YDEGEE. The CDR3 sequence: CASNGQDIIQETQYF. CDR3 coding DNA: TGTGCCAGCAATGGACAGGACATAATTCAAGAGACCCAGTACTTC.

The CDR3 nucleotides are TGTGCCACCAGTCAGGGGTTTGTCTACGAGCAGTACTTC. This gives the protein CATSQGFVYEQYF. V usage is TRBV15 and J usage is TRBJ2-7; tentative D call: TRBD1 (6 bases). V lost 6 bases to trimming and J lost 3 bases, with 12 bases between them. This CDR3 comprises 13 residues. The germline V gene has CDR1 LNHNV and CDR2 YYDKDF (reference sequence). The full variable domain, completed using reference TRBV15 and TRBJ2-7, is DAMVIQNPRYQVTQFGKPVTLSCSQTLNHNVMYWYQQKSSQAPKLLFHYYDKDFNNEADTPDNFQSRRPNTSFCFLDIRSPGLGDTAMYLCATSQGFVYEQYFGPGTRLTVT.

The chain has TRBV7-8 and TRBJ1-1; 7 bases fit TRBD1. The CDR3 length is 18 residues. V lost 0 bases and J lost 1; bases outside the gene matches: 11. The germline CDR1 and CDR2 sequences are SGHVS and FQNEAQ. Written as DNA, the CDR3 is TGTGCCAGCAGCTTAGCGCTAGGCAGGGGGACAGCGAACACTGAAGCTTTCTTT. Translated, it gives CASSLALGRGTANTEAFF.

The chain employs TRBV27 and TRBJ1-1; D gene unclear. Germline V gives CDR1 MNHEY, CDR2 SMNVEV (reference sequence). The CDR3 has 12 residues. Trimming cost V 7 bases and J 5 bases, with 11 bases left between them. The CDR3 sequence: CASTPLETEAFF. As DNA, the CDR3 is TGTGCCAGCACCCCGCTGGAGACTGAAGCTTTCTTT.

The CDR3 protein is CASTKLTTPEAFF. CDR3 nucleotide sequence: TGTGCCAGCACCAAATTGACTACACCTGAAGCTTTCTTT. The chain is built from TRBV6-5 and TRBJ1-1, with D uncertain. The CDR3 is 13 amino acids. From germline, CDR1 is MNHEY and CDR2 SVGAGI. V lost 7 bases, J lost 6 bases, and 15 bases lay in between.

There are a few counts of this clone. V gene TRBV6-1 combines with J gene TRBJ2-7; D possibly corresponds to TRBD1 (5 bases). Per the germline V gene, CDR1 is MNHNS and CDR2 is SASEGT. The CDR3 extends over 13 amino acids. The V end was cut by 4 bases, the J end by 0 bases, with 7 bases between. CDR3 nucleotide sequence: TGTGCCAGCAGTGGAGACAGCTCCTACGAGCAGTACTTC. Protein: CASSGDSSYEQYF.

This clone is a singleton in its sample. J is TRBJ2-3 and V is TRBV18; no clear D gene. The CDR3 covers 13 residues. Trimming removed 3 bases at V and 2 bases at J, with 6 bases between. Germline CDR1 KGHSH, CDR2 LQKENI. CDR3 in amino acids: CASSPVDTDTQYF. CDR3 coding DNA: TGTGCCAGCTCACCGGTAGACACAGATACGCAGTATTTT.

The chain recombines TRBV6-4 with TRBJ2-1; 9 positions agree with TRBD2. This CDR3 comprises 14 residues. Germline-derived CDR1 and CDR2 are MRHNA and SNTAGT. Trimming cost V 4 bases and J 8 bases; bases outside gene matches: 6. The CDR3 DNA follows: TGTGCCAGCAGTGTAGCGGGAGATAGGGATGAGCAGTTCTTC. Amino acid sequence: CASSVAGDRDEQFF.

This chain uses TRBV6-6 with TRBJ2-7; 7 nucleotides agree with TRBD2. The CDR3 is 13 amino acids. The ends lost 5 bases at V and 6 bases at J; junction bases unmatched: 7. Germline V CDR1 and CDR2: MNHNY, SVGAGI (reference sequence). In DNA form, the CDR3 reads TGTGCCAGCAGTCGGGACTATTCTAGCGAGCAGTACTTC. This codes for CASSRDYSSEQYF.

The V gene is TRBV6-1, the J gene TRBJ1-5, with a possible D match to TRBD1 (6 bases). The germline V gene encodes CDR1 MNHNS and CDR2 SASEGT. With 6 bases removed from V and 5 bases from J, the gap between germline ends came to 14 bases. This CDR3 has 14 amino acids. The CDR3 DNA reads TGTGCCAGCAGAATCGACAGGCGGGATCAGCCCCAGCATTTT. This sequence encodes CASRIDRRDQPQHF.

CDR3: CASSSRTSGNPDTQYF. The CDR3 nucleotides read TGTGCCAGTAGTTCCCGGACTAGCGGGAACCCAGATACGCAGTATTTT. This chain uses TRBV19 with TRBJ2-3, with 12 bases lining up with TRBD2. CDR1 is LNHDA and CDR2 is SQIVND in the germline V gene (reference sequence). After removal of 5 bases from V and 4 bases from J, the junction contained 7 bases not matched to a gene. The CDR3 runs to 16 residues.

The chain links TRBV30 to TRBJ1-5; D unclear. This CDR3 has 15 amino acids. Trimming stripped 0 bases from V and 0 bases from J, with 9 bases between. The germline gives CDR1 GTSNPN, CDR2 SVGIG (reference sequence). CDR3 sequence reads: CAWSVSVNSNQPQHF. In nucleotides, the CDR3 is TGTGCCTGGAGTGTATCAGTCAATAGCAATCAGCCCCAGCATTTT.

V is TRBV6-6 and J is TRBJ1-1, with a possible D match to TRBD1 (6 bases). Germline V gene lookup returns CDR1 MNHNY and CDR2 SVGAGI (reference sequence). V was clipped by 2 bases and J by 8 bases, with 15 bases between them. This CDR3 region has 14 residues. In DNA form, the CDR3 reads TGTGCCAGCAGTTACGCCCCGCGACAGGTCGAAGCTTTCTTT. Encoded protein: CASSYAPRQVEAFF.